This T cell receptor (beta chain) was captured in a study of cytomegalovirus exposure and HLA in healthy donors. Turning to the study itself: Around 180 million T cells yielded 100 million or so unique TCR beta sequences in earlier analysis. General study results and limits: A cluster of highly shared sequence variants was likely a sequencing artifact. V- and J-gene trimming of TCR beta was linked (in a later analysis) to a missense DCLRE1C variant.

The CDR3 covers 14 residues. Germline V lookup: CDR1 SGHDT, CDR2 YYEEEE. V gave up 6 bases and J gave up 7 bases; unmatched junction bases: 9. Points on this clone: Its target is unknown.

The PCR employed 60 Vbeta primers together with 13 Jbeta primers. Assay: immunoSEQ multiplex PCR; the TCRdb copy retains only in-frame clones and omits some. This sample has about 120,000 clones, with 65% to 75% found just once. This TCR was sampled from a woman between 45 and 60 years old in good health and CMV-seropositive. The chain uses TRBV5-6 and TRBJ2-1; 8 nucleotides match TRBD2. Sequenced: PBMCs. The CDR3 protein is CASTRGLGENEQFF. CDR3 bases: TGTGCCAGCACCCGGGGACTAGGCGAAAATGAGCAGTTCTTC.